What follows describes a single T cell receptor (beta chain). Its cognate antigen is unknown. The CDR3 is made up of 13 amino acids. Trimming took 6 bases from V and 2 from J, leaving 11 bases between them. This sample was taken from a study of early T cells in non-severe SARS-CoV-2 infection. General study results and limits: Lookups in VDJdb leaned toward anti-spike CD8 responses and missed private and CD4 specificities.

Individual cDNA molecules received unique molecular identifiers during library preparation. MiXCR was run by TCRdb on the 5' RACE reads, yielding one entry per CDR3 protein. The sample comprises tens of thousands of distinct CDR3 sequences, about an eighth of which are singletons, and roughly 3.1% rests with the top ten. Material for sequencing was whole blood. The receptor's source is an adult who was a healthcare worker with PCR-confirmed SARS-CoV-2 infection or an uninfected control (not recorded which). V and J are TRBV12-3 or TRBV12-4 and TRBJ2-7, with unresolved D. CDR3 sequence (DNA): TGTGCCAGCAGCCTAGGGAATACCTACGAGCAGTACTTC. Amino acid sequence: CASSLGNTYEQYF.